This TCR beta chain was identified in a study of shared clonotypes between healthy human individuals. The CDR3 has 14 amino acids. The germline V gene encodes CDR1 LGHNA and CDR2 YSLEER. With 1 base clipped from V and 3 bases from J, the junction kept 3 bases outside the gene matches. Data came from immunoSEQ multiplex PCR; TCRdb stores just in-frame clones and leaves some out. The table includes about 750,000 clones, more than 85% detected once. For this clone: The antigen is undetermined.

Study-wide findings and caveats: Shared clonotypes: about 5% naive CD4, 3% to 3.5% naive CD8, 2% to 2.5% memory CD4, around 0.4% memory CD8.

The naive CD8 fraction comprised CD45RO-negative cells positively selected for CCR7 and excluded terminally differentiated effector memory CD45RA+ cells. The rearrangement links TRBV4-3 to TRBJ2-7, with 7 bases lining up with TRBD1. This sequence was found in a man aged 25 to 40 in good health. Sequenced material: naive CD8+ T cells sorted from blood. CDR3 sequence (DNA): TGCGCCAGCAGCCAAGGCTGGGACAGCTACGAGCAGTACTTC. Its translation: CASSQGWDSYEQYF.